The 18 T cell receptor beta chains given below trace back to one sample, sequenced in a study of spatial heterogeneity in lung cancer. The time point denotes: sample taken at primary tumor resection. Without sorting, whole RNA was sequenced from tumor, nontumor lung or frozen PBMC. TCRdb re-derived calls from the 5' RACE reads in MiXCR, one entry per CDR3 protein. This table holds roughly 79,000 distinct CDR3 sequences, approximately 12% found once. The sample consisted of PBMCs, taken at surgery. Receptor source: a male donor with early-stage non-small cell lung cancer.

This clonotype was counted between two and nine times. The V gene is TRBV7-6, the J gene TRBJ2-5; tentative D call: TRBD2 (5 bases). Germline values: CDR1 SGHVS, CDR2 FNYEAQ. Trimming stripped 5 bases from V and 1 base from J, with 11 bases between. This CDR3 is 14 amino acids long. In DNA, the CDR3 is TGTGCCAGCAGCCCGACTAAAGTCCAAGAGACCCAGTACTTC. This encodes CASSPTKVQETQYF.

This clonotype showed up many times. The chain links TRBV30 to TRBJ1-1, with unresolved D. In germline, CDR1 is GTSNPN, CDR2 SVGIG (reference sequence). The CDR3 sequence is 13 residues long. Trimming cost V 0 bases and J 3 bases, with 8 bases left between them. In DNA form, the CDR3 reads TGTGCCTGGAGTGTACTGGAATACACTGAAGCTTTCTTT. It translates to CAWSVLEYTEAFF.

This clonotype occurred once. A read error may be the cause here, since a much bigger clone is one base away. The chain links TRBV20-1 to TRBJ2-2; possibly TRBD1 for D (6 bases). CDR1 is DFQATT and CDR2 is SNEGSKA in the germline V gene (reference sequence). This CDR3 spans 15 amino acids. The CDR3, as DNA: TGCAGTGCTAGAGGAACAGGGTGGAACACCGGGAAGCTGTTTTTT. It is translated as CSARGTGWNTGKLFF.

V and J are TRBV9 and TRBJ2-2; D call uncertain. The CDR3 spans 16 residues. The V and J ends lost 0 bases and 0 bases respectively, with 9 bases between them. CDR1 SGDLS and CDR2 YYNGEE come from the germline V gene. This chain's CDR3 is CASSVVGNANTGELFF. The CDR3, as DNA: TGTGCCAGCAGCGTAGTCGGCAACGCGAACACCGGGGAGCTGTTTTTT. Looking up the rest from reference TRBV9 and TRBJ2-2 gives the full variable domain: DSGVTQTPKHLITATGQRVTLRCSPRSGDLSVYWYQQSLDQGLQFLIQYYNGEERAKGNILERFSAQQFPDLHSELNLSSLELGDSALYFCASSVVGNANTGELFFGEGSRLTVL.

V and J are TRBV29-1 and TRBJ1-3; 8 bases are shared with TRBD1. Germline V gene lookup returns CDR1 SQVTM and CDR2 ANQGSEA. This CDR3 is 14 amino acids long. V shed 6 bases and J 4 bases; nucleotides not matched to a gene: 8. The CDR3 protein is CSVTGVMEGNTIYF. As DNA, the CDR3 is TGCAGCGTGACAGGGGTAATGGAAGGAAACACCATATATTTT.

This chain connects TRBV4-1 to TRBJ2-7; D perhaps matches TRBD2 (6 bases). V lost 0 bases and J 7 bases, leaving 19 bases between the germline ends. The CDR3 is 16 amino acids. CDR1 is MGHRA, CDR2 YSYEKL, per germline. The CDR3 bases are TGCGCCAGCAGCCAAGAGGGGATAGGACTACTGAGTGAGCAGTACTTC. Its translation is CASSQEGIGLLSEQYF.

V gene TRBV19 combines with J gene TRBJ2-6, with 9 bases aligning to TRBD1. CDR3 length: 20 amino acids. V lost 8 bases and J lost 2; bases outside the gene matches: 19. In germline, CDR1 is LNHDA, CDR2 SQIVND (reference sequence). This CDR3 reads CASAPPPLQGALTGANVLTF. CDR3 DNA sequence: TGTGCCAGTGCACCACCTCCTCTACAGGGGGCGCTGACTGGGGCCAACGTCCTGACTTTC.

This chain connects TRBV7-7 to TRBJ2-2; the match to TRBD2 covers 7 bases. After removal of 5 bases from V and 2 bases from J, the junction contained 5 bases not matched to a gene. This CDR3 is built from 15 residues. Per germline, CDR1 SSHAT and CDR2 FNYEAQ (reference sequence). The CDR3 loop is CASSRGTTNTGELFF. In DNA form, the CDR3 reads TGTGCCAGCAGCCGTGGGACTACCAACACCGGGGAGCTGTTTTTT.

This clonotype turned up a few times. The genes are TRBV7-2 and TRBJ2-6; D is ambiguous. CDR3 length equals 15 residues. Germline CDR1 SGHTA, CDR2 FQGNSA. With 5 bases removed from V and 1 base from J, the gap between germline ends came to 9 bases. CDR3 protein: CASSPPRSGANVLTF. CDR3 DNA: TGTGCCAGCAGCCCGCCGCGGTCTGGGGCCAACGTCCTGACTTTC.

The V and J genes are TRBV25-1 and TRBJ1-1; 10 bases map to TRBD1. Germline V gene sequence: CDR1 MGHDK, CDR2 SYGVNS. This CDR3 has 14 amino acids. With V trimmed by 6 bases and J by 1 base, 2 bases remained unmatched. This CDR3 reads CASRGQGWNTEAFF. Written as DNA, the CDR3 is TGTGCCAGCAGGGGACAGGGGTGGAACACTGAAGCTTTCTTT. The full variable domain, with the rest looked up from reference TRBV25-1 and TRBJ1-1, is EADIYQTPRYLVIGTGKKITLECSQTMGHDKMYWYQQDPGMELHLIHYSYGVNSTEKGDLSSESTVSRIRTEHFPLTLESARPSHTSQYLCASRGQGWNTEAFFGQGTRLTVV.

CDR3 region: CSVGYYRAAQGKTQYF. The CDR3 region has the DNA TGCAGCGTCGGTTACTACCGGGCCGCCCAGGGTAAGACGCAGTATTTT. The V call is TRBV29-1, the J call TRBJ2-3; TRBD1 might be the D (5 bases). The CDR3 length is 16 residues. Germline V gene sequence: CDR1 SQVTM, CDR2 ANQGSEA. V was pared by 6 bases and J by 9 bases, with 28 bases between.

This clonotype was counted a few times. This chain uses TRBV19 with TRBJ1-1; D not certain. The germline V and J ends were trimmed by 6 bases and 2 bases, with 13 bases remaining between them. CDR1 is LNHDA and CDR2 is SQIVND in the germline V gene (reference sequence). The CDR3 is 14 residues long. The CDR3 DNA follows: TGTGCCAGTAGGCAAGGGCAGATCAACACTGAAGCTTTCTTT. Its translation is CASRQGQINTEAFF. Full variable domain (rest looked up from reference TRBV19 and TRBJ1-1): DGGITQSPKYLFRKEGQNVTLSCEQNLNHDAMYWYRQDPGQGLRLIYYSQIVNDFQKGDIAEGYSVSREKKESFPLTVTSAQKNPTAFYLCASRQGQINTEAFFGQGTRLTVV.

Many counts were recorded for this clonotype. The chain recombines TRBV3-1 with TRBJ1-5; D gene uncertain. Germline V gene sequence: CDR1 LGHDT, CDR2 YNNKEL (reference sequence). Trimming removed 3 bases from V and 7 bases from J, with 13 bases in between. The CDR3 contains 14 residues. CDR3 region: CASSQSGMEQPQHF. CDR3 nucleotides: TGTGCCAGCAGCCAGTCCGGAATGGAACAGCCCCAGCATTTT.

The rearrangement links TRBV19 to TRBJ2-3; 7 positions agree with TRBD1. Germline V gene data show CDR1 as LNHDA and CDR2 as SQIVND (reference sequence). J gave up 0 bases and V 5 bases, and 5 bases lay outside the gene matches. The CDR3 spans 15 residues. The CDR3 nucleotides read TGTGCCAGTAGTCCCGGACAGGCGAGCACAGATACGCAGTATTTT. It is translated as CASSPGQASTDTQYF.

This sequence joins TRBV7-3 and TRBJ2-3, with 11 bases lining up with TRBD2. J was trimmed by 6 bases and V by 5 bases; bases with no gene match: 10. The CDR3 runs 16 residues. Germline CDR1 SGHTA, CDR2 FQGTGA. As DNA, the CDR3 is TGTGCCAGCAGCCAGGGGGTAGCGGGGGGGCTGGATACGCAGTATTTT. Its protein product is CASSQGVAGGLDTQYF.

The DNA for the CDR3 is TGTGCCAGCAGCGTGTCGGGGAACACAGATACGCAGTATTTT. This sequence encodes CASSVSGNTDTQYF. The chain has TRBV9 and TRBJ2-3, with D possibly TRBD2 on 5 matching bases. The CDR3 is 14 residues long. V lost 2 bases and J lost 2, with 9 bases in between. Germline V lookup: CDR1 SGDLS, CDR2 YYNGEE.

The rearrangement links TRBV3-1 to TRBJ2-1; 7 bases fit TRBD2. Losses at the gene ends were 0 bases for V and 6 bases for J; bases not matched to a gene: 5. This CDR3 region has 15 residues. The V gene's germline CDR1 is LGHDT and CDR2 YNNKEL (reference sequence). This CDR3 reads CASSQEQRGSNEQFF. DNA for the CDR3: TGTGCCAGCAGCCAAGAACAGCGGGGTTCCAATGAGCAGTTCTTC.

This clonotype was seen only a few times. The V and J genes are TRBV19 and TRBJ2-7; 7 nucleotides match TRBD1. Germline-derived CDR1 and CDR2 are LNHDA and SQIVND (reference sequence). The V segment lost 6 bases and the J segment 4 bases; nucleotides outside the gene matches: 12. This CDR3 is built from 15 residues. The DNA for the CDR3 is TGTGCCAGTAGCCCACGGCAGGGGGTTTGGTACGAGCAGTACTTC. The encoded protein is CASSPRQGVWYEQYF.